This record concerns one TCR beta chain sequence. This entry is derived from a study of blood T cell repertoires in COVID-19. Study-level information: There were acute and convalescent COVID-19 samples, and they came from the United States, Italy and Spain. PBMCs, B-cell-depleted T cells, or T cells were the source of the cDNA or gDNA that made up the material.

Trimming pared 6 bases from V and 0 bases from J, leaving 8 bases between. This CDR3 comprises 13 residues. Germline values: CDR1 SGHTA, CDR2 FQGTGA. Using immunoSEQ multiplex PCR, the repertoire was profiled, and TCRdb retains in-frame clones only, with some absent. The sample lists under 300,000 clones; 88% were seen once. Clinical history reported by participants formed the basis on which cohorts were assigned. A case of COVID-19 had been met by exposed participants within 2 weeks before study entry. Sequencing was performed on PBMCs or T cells enriched from blood (not recorded which). This chain connects TRBV7-3 to TRBJ1-1, with D hard to call. This receptor was obtained from a woman between 40 and 55 years old who had been exposed to COVID-19. Here the CDR3 reads CASSPTVNTEAFF. CDR3 coding DNA: TGTGCCAGCAGTCCAACAGTGAACACTGAAGCTTTCTTT.